A single sample is the source of the 25 T cell receptor beta chains below, sequenced in a study of shared clonotypes between healthy human individuals. The method was immunoSEQ multiplex PCR; TCRdb's version includes in-frame clones alone and lacks a portion of them. The table includes around 2.3 million clones, under 97% detected once. Sequencing was performed on naive CD4+ T cells sorted from blood. Indicated subset: CD45RA+ positively selected. The receptors were gathered from a man aged 18-30 years in good health.

The chain uses TRBV30 and TRBJ2-3; D is possibly TRBD2 (7 bases). Trimming shortened V by 0 bases and J by 8 bases, and 9 bases separated the two germline ends. The CDR3 has 12 amino acids. Germline assignment: CDR1 GTSNPN and CDR2 SVGIG (reference sequence). CDR3 DNA sequence: TGTGCCTGGAGTGTAGGGGGGGGTACGCAGTATTTT. It specifies CAWSVGGGTQYF.

The chain carries TRBV27 and TRBJ2-7, with D tentatively TRBD2 (5 bases). CDR3 length: 13 residues. Germline V CDR1 and CDR2: MNHEY, SMNVEV (reference sequence). Trimming left V 4 bases short and J 6 bases short, with 13 bases between. The CDR3 is CASSSGLGSEQYF. CDR3 DNA sequence: TGTGCCAGCAGTTCCGGACTGGGCAGCGAGCAGTACTTC.

This clone showed up just once. The J gene is TRBJ1-4, the V gene TRBV7-8, with 9 bases fitting TRBD1. J was trimmed by 8 bases and V by 5 bases; bases with no gene match: 9. This CDR3 contains 15 residues. In germline, CDR1 is SGHVS, CDR2 FQNEAQ. The CDR3 DNA reads as TGTGCCAGCAGCCCGATACAGGGGGCGCGGGAAAAACTGTTTTTT. It is translated as CASSPIQGAREKLFF.

This clone was detected once. The chain couples TRBV9 to TRBJ2-2, with D perhaps matching TRBD1 (5 bases). Per the germline V gene, CDR1 is SGDLS and CDR2 is YYNGEE. The CDR3 totals 15 residues. Trimming pared 0 bases from V and 6 bases from J, leaving 12 bases between. CDR3 coding DNA: TGTGCCAGCAGCGTAGTAGGGGCCGCTGCCGGGGAGCTGTTTTTT. Translating gives CASSVVGAAAGELFF. The full variable domain, its missing parts supplied by reference TRBV9 and TRBJ2-2, is DSGVTQTPKHLITATGQRVTLRCSPRSGDLSVYWYQQSLDQGLQFLIQYYNGEERAKGNILERFSAQQFPDLHSELNLSSLELGDSALYFCASSVVGAAAGELFFGEGSRLTVL.

In the case of this clone: The sample holds other DNA sequences that translate to the same CDR3. The genes are TRBV9 and TRBJ1-6; TRBD1 is a possible D gene (6 bases). CDR1 is SGDLS, CDR2 YYNGEE, per germline. The germline V and J ends were trimmed by 2 bases and 7 bases, with 10 bases remaining between them. The CDR3 runs to 14 residues. The CDR3 here is CASSVTGGNSPLHF. CDR3 DNA sequence: TGTGCCAGCAGCGTGACAGGAGGCAATTCACCCCTCCACTTT.

The chain carries TRBV5-1 and TRBJ2-6, with D unresolved. V lost 0 bases and J lost 1, with 5 bases in between. CDR1 is SGHRS and CDR2 is YFSETQ in the germline V gene. The CDR3 consists of 15 residues. The CDR3 spells CASSLDWSGANVLTF. The CDR3 nucleotides read TGCGCCAGCAGCTTGGATTGGTCTGGGGCCAACGTCCTGACTTTC.

The chain employs TRBV19 and TRBJ2-2; 7 nucleotides agree with TRBD1. The V and J ends lost 6 bases and 2 bases, in that order; junction bases with no gene match: 15. In germline, CDR1 is LNHDA, CDR2 SQIVND (reference sequence). The CDR3 consists of 18 residues. The CDR3 protein is CASRGPDYRGLNTGELFF. CDR3 nucleotides: TGTGCCAGTAGGGGGCCGGATTACAGGGGTCTCAACACCGGGGAGCTGTTTTTT. The whole variable domain, remainder taken from reference TRBV19 and TRBJ2-2, is DGGITQSPKYLFRKEGQNVTLSCEQNLNHDAMYWYRQDPGQGLRLIYYSQIVNDFQKGDIAEGYSVSREKKESFPLTVTSAQKNPTAFYLCASRGPDYRGLNTGELFFGEGSRLTVL.

The rearrangement joins TRBV10-2 to TRBJ1-5; weak D call: TRBD1 (6 bases). CDR1 and CDR2 (germline): WSHSY, SAAADI. Trimming cost V 0 bases and J 3 bases, with 12 bases left between them. The CDR3 totals 16 residues. As DNA, the CDR3 is TGCGCCAGCAGTGAGTCGCGGGGGGCAGTCAATCAGCCCCAGCATTTT. Amino acids: CASSESRGAVNQPQHF.

The chain has TRBV28 and TRBJ2-7; D is possibly TRBD1 (6 bases). The length of the CDR3 is 12 residues. In germline, CDR1 is MDHEN, CDR2 SYDVKM. The CDR3 sequence: CASGVGSYEQYF. For the CDR3, the DNA is TGTGCTTCAGGGGTTGGGTCCTACGAGCAGTACTTC.

The chain couples TRBV30 to TRBJ2-7, with D maybe TRBD1 (6 bases). The germline V gene encodes CDR1 GTSNPN and CDR2 SVGIG (reference sequence). The CDR3 totals 14 residues. Trimming took 0 bases from V and 5 from J, leaving 14 bases between them. In DNA, the CDR3 is TGTGCCTGGAGTGTGAAAGGGGGTCCTAACGAGCAGTACTTC. Protein product: CAWSVKGGPNEQYF.

The chain joins TRBV7-9 to TRBJ2-3; D is possibly TRBD1 (6 bases). Germline values: CDR1 SEHNR, CDR2 FQNEAQ (reference sequence). Trimming cost V 5 bases and J 4 bases, with 13 bases left between them. The CDR3 totals 14 residues. DNA of the CDR3: TGTGCCAGCAGCCAAGAACAGGGAGCAGATACGCAGTATTTT. Translating gives CASSQEQGADTQYF. The complete variable domain, with remaining parts taken from reference TRBV7-9 and TRBJ2-3, reads DTGVSQNPRHKITKRGQNVTFRCDPISEHNRLYWYRQTLGQGPEFLTYFQNEAQLEKSRLLSDRFSAERPKGSFSTLEIQRTEQGDSAMYLCASSQEQGADTQYFGPGTRLTVL.

This rearrangement joins TRBV28 to TRBJ1-2; no firm D call. The germline V gene encodes CDR1 MDHEN and CDR2 SYDVKM. This CDR3 is built from 13 residues. Trimming took 7 bases from V and 7 from J, leaving 16 bases between them. This CDR3 is CASTANDKSGYTF. DNA for the CDR3: TGTGCCAGCACCGCTAACGACAAGTCTGGCTACACCTTC.

The sample holds one count of this clone. The chain has TRBV30 and TRBJ2-5; 11 nucleotides agree with TRBD1. V shed 3 bases, J shed 4 bases, and the junction held 19 bases outside the gene matches. Germline assignment: CDR1 GTSNPN and CDR2 SVGIG (reference sequence). The CDR3 is 19 amino acids. CDR3 protein: CAWRGRTGGFGFDSETQYF. The CDR3 DNA reads TGTGCCTGGAGGGGGAGGACAGGGGGCTTTGGTTTCGACTCAGAGACCCAGTACTTC.

V and J are TRBV15 and TRBJ1-6; 9 bases fit TRBD1. The CDR3 runs to 15 residues. Trimming cost V 5 bases and J 7 bases; bases outside gene matches: 6. Germline values: CDR1 LNHNV, CDR2 YYDKDF (reference sequence). The CDR3 here is CATSFRDRVNSPLHF. CDR3 nucleotide sequence: TGTGCCACCAGCTTCCGGGACAGGGTCAATTCACCCCTCCACTTT.

The chain carries TRBV7-2 and TRBJ2-7; TRBD1 matches 8 bases. In germline, CDR1 is SGHTA, CDR2 FQGNSA. J was trimmed by 2 bases and V by 2 bases; bases with no gene match: 5. The CDR3 extends over 15 amino acids. The CDR3 reads CASSLIETGAYEQYF. CDR3 in DNA: TGTGCCAGCAGCTTAATCGAGACAGGGGCCTACGAGCAGTACTTC.

The chain recombines TRBV19 with TRBJ1-5, with D hard to call. This CDR3 has 14 amino acids. V lost 5 bases and J 0 bases, leaving 8 bases between the germline ends. The germline gives CDR1 LNHDA, CDR2 SQIVND (reference sequence). Here the CDR3 reads CASSSGNSNQPQHF. The CDR3 coding sequence is TGTGCCAGTAGTTCGGGGAATAGCAATCAGCCCCAGCATTTT.

Of note for this clone: Other DNA sequences in the same sample also yield this CDR3. The chain uses TRBV5-1 and TRBJ2-2, with 9 bases identical to TRBD1. V shed 0 bases and J 5 bases; nucleotides not matched to a gene: 2. CDR3 length equals 15 residues. CDR1 is SGHRS and CDR2 is YFSETQ in the germline V gene. DNA of the CDR3: TGCGCCAGCAGCTTGGCAGGACAGGGGACCGGGGAGCTGTTTTTT. Residues: CASSLAGQGTGELFF. The full variable domain, rest sourced from reference TRBV5-1 and TRBJ2-2, is KAGVTQTPRYLIKTRGQQVTLSCSPISGHRSVSWYQQTPGQGLQFLFEYFSETQRNKGNFPGRFSGRQFSNSRSEMNVSTLELGDSALYLCASSLAGQGTGELFFGEGSRLTVL.

V usage is TRBV18 and J usage is TRBJ1-5, with D hard to call. The CDR3 sequence is 15 residues long. The V end lost 6 bases, the J end lost 2 bases, and 14 bases lay between the germline ends. Germline assignment: CDR1 KGHSH and CDR2 LQKENI. In nucleotides, the CDR3 is TGTGCCAGCTCGTCCGACTATGGGGGCAATCAGCCCCAGCATTTT. Amino acids: CASSSDYGGNQPQHF. Together with reference TRBV18 and TRBJ1-5, the CDR3 gives the full variable domain: NAGVMQNPRHLVRRRGQEARLRCSPMKGHSHVYWYRQLPEEGLKFMVYLQKENIIDESGMPKERFSAEFPKEGPSILRIQQVVRGDSAAYFCASSSDYGGNQPQHFGDGTRLSIL.

This clone came up a few times. In DNA, the CDR3 is TGTGCCTGGAGTCCCGGGACCTCGAACACTGAAGCTTTCTTT. Translation gives CAWSPGTSNTEAFF. The genes are TRBV30 and TRBJ1-1, with D maybe TRBD1 (5 bases). Trimming removed 2 bases at V and 1 base at J, with 11 bases between. The CDR3 length is 14 residues. From germline, CDR1 is GTSNPN and CDR2 SVGIG (reference sequence).

The chain couples TRBV5-1 to TRBJ2-1, with unresolved D. The CDR3 is made up of 12 amino acids. Trimming removed 3 bases from V and 9 bases from J, with 10 bases in between. Germline loops: CDR1 SGHRS, CDR2 YFSETQ. CDR3 loop: CASSSPGSEQFF. For the CDR3, the DNA is TGCGCCAGCAGCTCCCCCGGAAGTGAGCAGTTCTTC.

This sequence joins TRBV2 and TRBJ2-7, with D hard to call. Germline V gene lookup returns CDR1 SNHLY and CDR2 FYNNEI. CDR3 length: 11 residues. The V end was cut by 8 bases, the J end by 1 base, with 6 bases between. CDR3: CASGQSYEQYF. The CDR3 nucleotides read TGTGCCAGCGGGCAATCCTACGAGCAGTACTTC.

As regards this clone: The conserved phenylalanine or tryptophan normally closing the CDR3 is absent here, so this likely arose from a read error. The rearrangement links TRBV7-9 to TRBJ1-6; D is undetermined. Trimming left V 4 bases short and J 9 bases short, with 7 bases between. Germline V gives CDR1 SEHNR, CDR2 FQNEAQ (reference sequence). This CDR3 is 12 amino acids long. CDR3 coding DNA: TGTGCCAGCAGCTCAATCGGTTCACCCCTCCACTAT. Its translation: CASSSIGSPLHY.

This clone came up a few times. The V gene is TRBV7-2, the J gene TRBJ1-2, with D perhaps TRBD1 (5 bases). The germline V gene has CDR1 SGHTA and CDR2 FQGNSA. V lost 5 bases, J lost 7 bases, and 14 bases lay in between. This CDR3 spans 13 amino acids. The DNA for the CDR3 is TGTGCCAGCAGCACCCTGGAGGGGTTTGGCTACACCTTC. This gives the protein CASSTLEGFGYTF.

Comment on this clone: The sample holds other DNA sequences that translate to the same CDR3. V is TRBV15 and J is TRBJ1-2; D perhaps matches TRBD1 (6 bases). Per the germline V gene, CDR1 is LNHNV and CDR2 is YYDKDF (reference sequence). The CDR3 contains 13 residues. Trimming cost V 5 bases and J 4 bases, with 11 bases left between them. The CDR3 DNA follows: TGTGCCACCAGCCCGGACAGAGGCTATGGCTACACCTTC. Its translation is CATSPDRGYGYTF.

The chain joins TRBV5-1 to TRBJ1-4, with TRBD1 matching 10 bases. Per the germline V gene, CDR1 is SGHRS and CDR2 is YFSETQ. CDR3 length: 16 amino acids. V shed 1 base, J shed 7 bases, and the junction held 7 bases outside the gene matches. CDR3 sequence (DNA): TGCGCCAGCAGCTTGAACCCGGGACAGGGGTCTGAAAAACTGTTTTTT. It translates to CASSLNPGQGSEKLFF.